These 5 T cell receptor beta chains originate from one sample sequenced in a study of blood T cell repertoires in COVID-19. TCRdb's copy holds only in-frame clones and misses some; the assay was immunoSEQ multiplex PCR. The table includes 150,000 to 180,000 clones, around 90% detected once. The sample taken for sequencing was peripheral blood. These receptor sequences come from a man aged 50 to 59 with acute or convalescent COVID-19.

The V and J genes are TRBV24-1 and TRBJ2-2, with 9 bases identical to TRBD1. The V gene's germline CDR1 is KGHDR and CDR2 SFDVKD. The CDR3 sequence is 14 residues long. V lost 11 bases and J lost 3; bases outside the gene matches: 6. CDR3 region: CAIEDRGHTGELFF. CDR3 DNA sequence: TGTGCCATCGAGGACAGGGGTCACACCGGGGAGCTGTTTTTT.

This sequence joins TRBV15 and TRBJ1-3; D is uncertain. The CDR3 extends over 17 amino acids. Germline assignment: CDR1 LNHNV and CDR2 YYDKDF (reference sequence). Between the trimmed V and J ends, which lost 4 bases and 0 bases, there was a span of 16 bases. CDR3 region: CATSTEQRRYSGNTIYF. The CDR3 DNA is TGTGCCACCAGCACAGAACAGAGACGGTACTCTGGAAACACCATATATTTT.

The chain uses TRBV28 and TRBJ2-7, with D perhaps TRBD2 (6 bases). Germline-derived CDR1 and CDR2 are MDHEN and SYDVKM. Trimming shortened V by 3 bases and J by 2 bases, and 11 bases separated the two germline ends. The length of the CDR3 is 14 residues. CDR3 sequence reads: CASSFLAGTYEQYF. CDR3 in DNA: TGTGCCAGCAGTTTTTTGGCGGGAACCTACGAGCAGTACTTC.

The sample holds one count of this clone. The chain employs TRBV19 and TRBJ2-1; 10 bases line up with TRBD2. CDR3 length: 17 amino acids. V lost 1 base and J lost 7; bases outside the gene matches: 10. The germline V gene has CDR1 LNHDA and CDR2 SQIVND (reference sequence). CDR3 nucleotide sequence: TGTGCCAGTAGTATAGGGTCCAGTCTAGCGGGAGAAAATGAGCAGTTCTTC. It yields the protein CASSIGSSLAGENEQFF.

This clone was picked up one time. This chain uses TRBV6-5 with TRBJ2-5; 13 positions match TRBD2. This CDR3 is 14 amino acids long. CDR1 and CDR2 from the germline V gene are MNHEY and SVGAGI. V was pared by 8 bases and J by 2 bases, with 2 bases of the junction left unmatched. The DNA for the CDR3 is TGTGCCAGCCGACTAGCGGGGGGACAAGAGACCCAGTACTTC. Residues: CASRLAGGQETQYF.